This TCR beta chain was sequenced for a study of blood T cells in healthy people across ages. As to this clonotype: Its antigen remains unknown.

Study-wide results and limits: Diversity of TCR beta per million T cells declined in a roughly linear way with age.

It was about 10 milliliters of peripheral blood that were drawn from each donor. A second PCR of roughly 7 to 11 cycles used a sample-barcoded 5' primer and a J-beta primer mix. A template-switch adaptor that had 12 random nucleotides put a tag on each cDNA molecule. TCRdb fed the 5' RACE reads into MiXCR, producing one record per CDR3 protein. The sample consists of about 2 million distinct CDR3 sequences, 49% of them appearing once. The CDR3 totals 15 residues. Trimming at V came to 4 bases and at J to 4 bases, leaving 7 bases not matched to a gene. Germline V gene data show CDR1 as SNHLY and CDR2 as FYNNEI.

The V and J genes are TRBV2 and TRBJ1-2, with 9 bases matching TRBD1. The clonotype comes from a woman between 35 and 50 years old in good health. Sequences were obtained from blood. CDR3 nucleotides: TGTGCCAGCAGTGTTAAACAGGGGGCCAGCTATGGCTACACCTTC. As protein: CASSVKQGASYGYTF.